This T cell receptor beta chain was captured by sequencing in a study of T-cell memory formation after mild COVID-19. The CDR3 totals 15 residues. Trimming shortened V by 5 bases and J by 3 bases, and 16 bases separated the two germline ends. CDR1 is LGHNT, CDR2 FRNRAP, per germline. This clonotype was found a few times. After 5'RACE with constant-segment primers, TCR alpha and TCR beta cDNA libraries carrying sample barcodes and UMIs were obtained. TCRdb recomputed calls from the 5' RACE reads with MiXCR, one row per CDR3 protein. The sample records under 600,000 distinct CDR3 sequences, about a fifth being singletons.

The clonotype comes from an adult woman who had mild COVID-19 (a few samples of this study predate the infection). Cell type and time point are not known. What was sequenced was PBMCs or a T cell subset sorted from them (not recorded which). This chain connects TRBV12-5 to TRBJ1-1, with a tentative D call TRBD1 (5 bases). For the CDR3, the DNA is TGTGCTAGTGGTCCGGGCGGGGCCCTTTACACTGAAGCTTTCTTT. This gives the protein CASGPGGALYTEAFF.